The present T cell receptor beta chain was sequenced within a study of T cells in Graves' hyperthyroidism and ophthalmopathy. Used for diagnoses were clinical symptoms, serum thyroxine and TRAb, thyroid ultrasound and orbital computed tomography. Many counts were recorded for this clonotype. The TCR beta CDR3 regions underwent amplification using RNA transcripts as the source. Primed by the HTBI set, a first-round RT-PCR was run on the TCR CDR3. TCRdb used MiXCR to reprocess the multiplex PCR reads, holding one entry per CDR3 protein. This sample yields hundreds of thousands of distinct CDR3 sequences, of which about 20% are seen a single time; about 35% belongs to the top ten. Trimming cost V 2 bases and J 6 bases, with 7 bases left between them. Per the germline V gene, CDR1 is MNHNS and CDR2 is SASEGT. This CDR3 region has 12 residues.

The rearrangement links TRBV6-1 to TRBJ1-2; D uncertain. The clonotype comes from a man in his thirties or forties with Graves' ophthalmopathy. What was sequenced was blood. CDR3 protein: CASSERGHGYTF. The CDR3 DNA reads as TGTGCCAGCAGTGAACGAGGCCATGGCTACACCTTC.